One sample yielded the 26 T cell receptor beta chains listed below, sequenced in a study of shared clonotypes between healthy human individuals. Selected positively for CCR7 and CD45RO-negative, naive CD8 cells excluded terminally differentiated effector memory CD45RA+ cells. Clones were sequenced by immunoSEQ multiplex PCR, and TCRdb holds only the in-frame ones, with some missing. The sample yields hundreds of thousands of clones, roughly 96% seen once. Sample: naive CD8+ T cells sorted from blood. Receptor source: a woman aged 25 to 45 in good health.

This sequence joins TRBV19 and TRBJ2-7, with D perhaps matching TRBD2 (5 bases). From germline, CDR1 is LNHDA and CDR2 SQIVND (reference sequence). The CDR3 contains 15 residues. V dropped 7 bases and J dropped 5 bases, with 21 bases sitting between them. In DNA, the CDR3 is TGTGCCAGTACGAAACGAGTGGGAGAACGCCACGAGCAGTACTTC. It yields the protein CASTKRVGERHEQYF.

This chain links TRBV13 with TRBJ2-1, with 8 positions matching TRBD2. CDR1 PRHDT and CDR2 FYEKMQ come from the germline V gene (reference sequence). V lost 5 bases and J lost 8; bases outside the gene matches: 11. This CDR3 comprises 15 residues. The CDR3 reads CASSPEKRETDEQFF. The CDR3 coding sequence is TGTGCCAGCAGCCCCGAGAAGCGGGAGACCGATGAGCAGTTCTTC.

V is TRBV25-1 and J is TRBJ2-3; D is ambiguous. This CDR3 region has 11 residues. CDR1 and CDR2 (germline): MGHDK, SYGVNS. V lost 5 bases and J 2 bases, leaving 2 bases between the germline ends. CDR3 nucleotides: TGTGCCAGCAGTTTCACAGATACGCAGTATTTT. Its protein is CASSFTDTQYF. The variable domain in full, completed from reference TRBV25-1 and TRBJ2-3, reads EADIYQTPRYLVIGTGKKITLECSQTMGHDKMYWYQQDPGMELHLIHYSYGVNSTEKGDLSSESTVSRIRTEHFPLTLESARPSHTSQYLCASSFTDTQYFGPGTRLTVL.

This chain connects TRBV7-9 to TRBJ2-1; the match to TRBD2 covers 7 bases. V shed 1 base, J shed 12 bases, and the junction held 3 bases outside the gene matches. CDR3 length: 12 amino acids. The germline V gene has CDR1 SEHNR and CDR2 FQNEAQ (reference sequence). The CDR3 region is CASSLVGEGQFF. CDR3 bases: TGTGCCAGCAGCTTAGTCGGGGAGGGGCAGTTCTTC.

V usage is TRBV25-1 and J usage is TRBJ1-2; D remains unclear. In germline, CDR1 is MGHDK, CDR2 SYGVNS. Between the trimmed V and J ends, which lost 7 bases and 4 bases, there was a span of 13 bases. This CDR3 region has 13 residues. CDR3 loop: CASTWAGSYGYTF. DNA for the CDR3: TGTGCCAGCACATGGGCAGGTTCCTATGGCTACACCTTC.

The genes are TRBV5-4 and TRBJ2-1, with 11 bases aligning to TRBD2. CDR1 and CDR2 from the germline V gene are SGHNT and YYREEE (reference sequence). With 0 bases clipped from V and 10 bases from J, the junction kept 3 bases outside the gene matches. CDR3 length: 14 residues. For the CDR3, the DNA is TGTGCCAGCAGCTTGGGGCTAGCGGGAGGCGAGCAGTTCTTC. This sequence encodes CASSLGLAGGEQFF.

This chain connects TRBV7-3 to TRBJ1-1, with TRBD1 as a possible D gene (5 bases). Germline assignment: CDR1 SGHTA and CDR2 FQGTGA. V lost 1 base and J lost 3, with 12 bases in between. The CDR3 contains 15 residues. In DNA, the CDR3 is TGTGCCAGCAGCTTAAACGTCGGGGGAGACACTGAAGCTTTCTTT. It specifies CASSLNVGGDTEAFF.

This clone was counted a single time. Other DNA sequences in this sample translate to the same CDR3. This rearrangement joins TRBV15 to TRBJ1-1; tentatively, D is TRBD1 (5 bases). The CDR3 covers 13 residues. Trimming took off 3 bases at V and 0 bases at J, with 5 bases between the two ends. CDR1 is LNHNV and CDR2 is YYDKDF in the germline V gene (reference sequence). The CDR3 nucleotides read TGTGCCACCAGCAGGGGGGTGAACACTGAAGCTTTCTTT. Amino acid sequence: CATSRGVNTEAFF.

V gene TRBV19 combines with J gene TRBJ1-2, with D hard to call. The V gene's germline CDR1 is LNHDA and CDR2 SQIVND (reference sequence). The length of the CDR3 is 12 residues. Trimming took off 8 bases at V and 5 bases at J, with 12 bases between the two ends. CDR3: CASGWTTYGYTF. DNA for the CDR3: TGTGCCAGTGGATGGACGACGTATGGCTACACCTTC.

The gene calls are TRBV27 and TRBJ2-1; the match to TRBD2 covers 7 bases. This CDR3 spans 14 amino acids. Per the germline V gene, CDR1 is MNHEY and CDR2 is SMNVEV (reference sequence). The J segment lost 8 bases and the V segment lost 4 bases, leaving 8 bases of the junction unmatched. The CDR3 nucleotides read TGTGCCAGCAGTTCCGTTAGCGGGTCCCATGAGCAGTTCTTC. Its protein product is CASSSVSGSHEQFF.

The rearrangement links TRBV30 to TRBJ1-2, with 9 bases identical to TRBD1. The CDR3 has 14 amino acids. With V trimmed by 4 bases and J by 4 bases, 7 bases remained unmatched. Germline V CDR1 and CDR2: GTSNPN, SVGIG (reference sequence). The CDR3 is CAWTQTGGVYGYTF. CDR3 DNA: TGTGCCTGGACCCAGACAGGGGGAGTCTATGGCTACACCTTC. Based on the CDR3 plus reference TRBV30 and TRBJ1-2, the full variable domain is SQTIHQWPATLVQPVGSPLSLECTVEGTSNPNLYWYRQAAGRGLQLLFYSVGIGQISSEVPQNLSASRPQDRQFILSSKKLLLSDSGFYLCAWTQTGGVYGYTFGSGTRLTVV.

This chain joins TRBV21-1 and TRBJ1-5; no DNA check was done on the table's D call, TRBD1. TRBV21-1 is tagged as a pseudogene. This CDR3 has 20 amino acids. CDR3 protein: CASSKVQIGEGQGRNQPQHF. CDR3 DNA sequence: TGTGCCAGCAGCAAAGTTCAGATCGGCGAGGGACAGGGAAGGAATCAGCCCCAGCATTTT.

CDR3 sequence reads: CAWTPQGEGNQPQHF. CDR3 DNA sequence: TGTGCCTGGACACCCCAGGGGGAAGGCAATCAGCCCCAGCATTTT. The chain recombines TRBV30 with TRBJ1-5; 7 nucleotides line up with TRBD1. This CDR3 is 15 amino acids long. Germline trimming cut 4 bases from V and 2 bases from J; bases unmatched to any gene: 8. CDR1 and CDR2 from the germline V gene are GTSNPN and SVGIG (reference sequence).

The chain recombines TRBV29-1 with TRBJ2-3; the match to TRBD2 covers 7 bases. CDR3 length: 15 amino acids. Germline V gene sequence: CDR1 SQVTM, CDR2 ANQGSEA. The V and J ends lost 7 bases and 6 bases, in that order; junction bases with no gene match: 16. The CDR3 here is CSAHLGRGGSDTQYF. The CDR3 DNA follows: TGCAGCGCCCACTTGGGTCGGGGCGGGAGTGATACGCAGTATTTT.

The chain has TRBV27 and TRBJ1-1; D might be TRBD1 (6 bases). The V gene's germline CDR1 is MNHEY and CDR2 SMNVEV (reference sequence). The germline V and J ends were trimmed by 5 bases and 2 bases, with 9 bases remaining between them. This CDR3 region has 13 residues. The CDR3 region has the DNA TGTGCCAGCAGTGGACAGACCAACACTGAAGCTTTCTTT. Translation gives CASSGQTNTEAFF.

The chain joins TRBV28 to TRBJ2-1, with D possibly matching TRBD2 (5 bases). V shed 2 bases and J shed 7 bases, with 9 bases lying between them. In germline, CDR1 is MDHEN, CDR2 SYDVKM. The CDR3 covers 13 residues. CDR3 in amino acids: CASSLRGKNEQFF. The CDR3 DNA sequence: TGTGCCAGCAGTTTAAGAGGGAAGAATGAGCAGTTCTTC.

V gene TRBV11-1 combines with J gene TRBJ2-7; D perhaps matches TRBD2 (5 bases). This CDR3 region has 15 residues. Germline-derived CDR1 and CDR2 are SGHAT and FQDESV (reference sequence). Trimming removed 2 bases at V and 4 bases at J, with 15 bases between. CDR3 DNA sequence: TGTGCCAGCAGCTTAATAACGAGCGGAACGTACGAGCAGTACTTC. Amino acid sequence: CASSLITSGTYEQYF.

The chain combines TRBV19 with TRBJ1-1; 8 bases agree with TRBD1. Germline CDR1 and CDR2: LNHDA and SQIVND (reference sequence). CDR3 size: 15 residues. J gave up 0 bases and V 5 bases, and 5 bases lay outside the gene matches. Written as DNA, the CDR3 is TGTGCCAGTAGTCTCGACAGGGGAGTGAACACTGAAGCTTTCTTT. This gives the protein CASSLDRGVNTEAFF.

The V and J genes are TRBV7-3 and TRBJ2-3; 14 nucleotides agree with TRBD2. V lost 4 bases, J lost 4 bases, and 1 base stayed unmatched. The CDR3 is 15 residues long. Germline V gene lookup returns CDR1 SGHTA and CDR2 FQGTGA. The CDR3 DNA follows: TGTGCCAGCAGCTCGGGACTAGCGGGAGCAGATACGCAGTATTTT. Residues: CASSSGLAGADTQYF.

V and J are TRBV21-1 and TRBJ2-1. TRBV21-1 counts as a pseudogene. The CDR3 consists of 14 residues. The CDR3 DNA reads TGTGCCAGCAGCTCGGGCCTCTCCTACAATGAGCAGTTCTTC. Encoded protein: CASSSGLSYNEQFF.

V usage is TRBV5-1 and J usage is TRBJ1-2, with 7 bases fitting TRBD1. V was clipped by 4 bases and J by 5 bases; unmatched bases: 11. Germline V CDR1 and CDR2: SGHRS, YFSETQ. There are 15 residues in the CDR3. The CDR3 protein is CASSAGTAIRYGYTF. CDR3 nucleotides: TGCGCCAGCAGCGCTGGGACAGCGATCCGGTATGGCTACACCTTC.

This chain connects TRBV28 to TRBJ2-3; D is perhaps TRBD2 (6 bases). Germline V lookup: CDR1 MDHEN, CDR2 SYDVKM. The CDR3 has 16 residues. V lost 3 bases to trimming and J lost 0 bases, with 13 bases between them. The CDR3 is CASSFLALASTDTQYF. Written as DNA, the CDR3 is TGTGCCAGCAGTTTCCTAGCGTTAGCTAGCACAGATACGCAGTATTTT.

The V and J genes are TRBV19 and TRBJ2-4; D possibly uses TRBD1 or TRBD2 (5 bases each). The CDR3 spans 15 residues. V was cut by 4 bases and J by 0 bases, with 10 bases left in between. CDR1 and CDR2 from the germline V gene are LNHDA and SQIVND (reference sequence). DNA of the CDR3: TGTGCCAGTAGTAGGGGACGGGAAGCCAAAAACATTCAGTACTTC. Amino acids: CASSRGREAKNIQYF.

The chain couples TRBV27 to TRBJ2-1; weak D call: TRBD1 (5 bases). This CDR3 spans 14 amino acids. V was shortened by 3 bases and J by 4 bases, with 10 bases between the two germline ends. Germline CDR1 MNHEY, CDR2 SMNVEV (reference sequence). In DNA form, the CDR3 reads TGTGCCAGCAGTTTCACCTCAGGGTACAATGAGCAGTTCTTC. It specifies CASSFTSGYNEQFF.

This chain uses TRBV6-5 with TRBJ2-3; tentatively, D is TRBD1 or TRBD2 (6 bases each). The V gene lost 2 bases and the J gene lost 3 bases, with 12 bases spanning the gap. Germline lookup yields CDR1 MNHEY and CDR2 SVGAGI. There are 15 residues in the CDR3. CDR3 loop: CASSYDGGGTDTQYF. The CDR3 DNA reads as TGTGCCAGCAGTTACGACGGAGGGGGGACAGATACGCAGTATTTT.

V and J are TRBV9 and TRBJ2-3; 13 nucleotides match TRBD2. CDR1 SGDLS and CDR2 YYNGEE come from the germline V gene. V lost 3 bases to trimming and J lost 5 bases; unmatched junction nucleotides: 12. This CDR3 has 18 amino acids. CDR3 nucleotide sequence: TGTGCCAGCAGCGCCTGGAGCAGGACTAGCGGGAGTCAAGATACGCAGTATTTT. Protein: CASSAWSRTSGSQDTQYF. Variable domain in full (rest from reference TRBV9 and TRBJ2-3): DSGVTQTPKHLITATGQRVTLRCSPRSGDLSVYWYQQSLDQGLQFLIQYYNGEERAKGNILERFSAQQFPDLHSELNLSSLELGDSALYFCASSAWSRTSGSQDTQYFGPGTRLTVL.